This record looks at one T cell receptor (beta chain) sequence and its context. V lost 0 bases to trimming and J lost 0 bases, with 13 bases between them. Germline V lookup: CDR1 SGHRS, CDR2 YFSETQ. There are 16 residues in the CDR3. This sample was taken from a study of blood T cell repertoires in COVID-19. Looking at the study overall: Some COVID-19 samples were acute and others convalescent; all came from the United States, Italy and Spain. Sample material is recorded as cDNA or gDNA derived from T cells, B-cell-depleted T cells, or PBMCs.

In the authors' methods: By means of reference gene primer amplification, nucleated cell counts were estimated. Here immunoSEQ multiplex PCR was the method, and the copy in TCRdb shows in-frame clones only, minus some. The V and J calls and clone size are taken from that table; D and trimming were inferred from the DNA. The repertoire consists of 200,000 to 250,000 clones, with around nine tenths occurring once and the leading ten covering around 2.9%. The source is a woman aged 55-69 years with acute or convalescent COVID-19. The V and J genes are TRBV5-1 and TRBJ2-7; D remains ambiguous. The sequenced material came from peripheral blood. The chain's CDR3 is CASSLEAGLGSYEQYF. CDR3 bases: TGCGCCAGCAGCTTGGAGGCAGGTCTTGGCTCCTACGAGCAGTACTTC.